Sequencing of this TCR beta chain was carried out in a study of T cells expressing NK-cell markers. Study-level information: According to the study, TCR beta repertoires originated from sorted CD3+CD56+NKG2C+, CD3+CD56+NKG2C- and CD3+CD56-NKG2C+ T cells. The authors sequenced eight donors, of whom seven were HCMV-seropositive and one was seronegative.

CDR1 is SGDLS, CDR2 YYNGEE, per germline. The CDR3 length is 15 residues. Production of TCR beta cDNA relied on 5'RACE template switching with UMIs. TCRdb reprocessed the 5' RACE reads, with one entry per CDR3 protein and no DNA. This specimen shows 550,000 to 600,000 distinct CDR3 sequences; the ten leading clones hold approximately 3.5%. The specimen was blood T cells: a sorted CD56 or NKG2C T cell subset, CD4+ or CD8+ T cells, or bulk PBMC T cells (not recorded which). The V call is TRBV9, the J call TRBJ2-5; TCRdb returns TRBD2, unconfirmable since there is no DNA. The TCR comes from a man aged 18 to 29 in good health. The CDR3 sequence: CASSVRPGGEETQYF.